Following are 8 T cell receptor beta chains from one sample sequenced in a study of blood T cell repertoires in COVID-19. The method was immunoSEQ multiplex PCR; TCRdb's version includes in-frame clones alone and lacks a portion of them. The sample has 130,000 to 150,000 clones, roughly 87% seen once. The sample consisted of peripheral blood. The receptor set was obtained from a woman in her fifties or sixties with acute or convalescent COVID-19.

The CDR3 here is CASSPGVSVATNEKLFF. The DNA for the CDR3 is TGTGCCAGCAGTCCAGGCGTGTCGGTAGCGACTAATGAAAAACTGTTTTTT. The chain links TRBV6-6 to TRBJ1-4; no definite D call. Trimming removed 5 bases from V and 2 bases from J, with 18 bases in between. This CDR3 is 17 amino acids long. Germline V gene data show CDR1 as MNHNY and CDR2 as SVGAGI (reference sequence).

V usage is TRBV7-3 and J usage is TRBJ2-1; 7 bases are shared with TRBD2. Germline-derived CDR1 and CDR2 are SGHTA and FQGTGA. The length of the CDR3 is 17 residues. The V and J ends lost 0 bases and 4 bases, in that order; junction bases with no gene match: 9. CDR3 DNA: TGTGCCAGCAGCTTAACGTTTTGGAGGGAGGGATACAATGAGCAGTTCTTC. Protein: CASSLTFWREGYNEQFF.

Only a few counts were recorded for this clone. This chain uses TRBV3-1 (or the pseudogene TRBV3-2) with TRBJ2-1; 7 nucleotides match TRBD2. The length of the CDR3 is 13 residues. Germline V CDR1 and CDR2: LGHDT, YNNKEL (reference sequence). The junction had 9 bases not matched to a gene; V was cut back by 10 bases and J by 6 bases. The CDR3 reads CATELAPGNEQFF. The CDR3 region has the DNA TGTGCCACCGAACTAGCGCCCGGCAATGAGCAGTTCTTC.

For the CDR3, the DNA is TGTGCCAGCAGCAAGACAGGAGGTAATCAGCCCCAGCATTTT. Translating it yields CASSKTGGNQPQHF. V is TRBV7-3 and J is TRBJ1-5; possible D gene TRBD1, 6 bases. Trimming removed 5 bases from V and 4 bases from J, with 12 bases in between. Germline CDR1 reads SGHTA; CDR2 reads FQGTGA. There are 14 residues in the CDR3.

This chain uses TRBV7-2 with TRBJ2-6, with a tentative D call TRBD1 (5 bases). Germline V CDR1 and CDR2: SGHTA, FQGNSA. This CDR3 has 15 residues. V was shortened by 5 bases and J by 0 bases, with 8 bases between the two germline ends. CDR3 residues: CASSKDSSGANVLTF. CDR3 bases: TGTGCCAGCAGCAAAGACAGCTCTGGGGCCAACGTCCTGACTTTC.

This chain joins TRBV7-3 and TRBJ2-1; 9 nucleotides match TRBD2. Trimming took 1 base from V and 4 from J; bases not matched to a gene: 2. The CDR3 consists of 15 residues. Germline CDR1 is SGHTA and CDR2 is FQGTGA. The CDR3 DNA sequence: TGTGCCAGCAGCTTAAGGAGCGGGGGGTACAATGAGCAGTTCTTC. Translation gives CASSLRSGGYNEQFF.

J is TRBJ2-3 and V is TRBV6-5; D is perhaps TRBD1 (6 bases). CDR1 is MNHEY and CDR2 is SVGAGI in the germline V gene. There are 13 residues in the CDR3. V was cut by 6 bases and J by 6 bases, with 13 bases left in between. CDR3 in amino acids: CASRVNQGDTQYF. The CDR3 DNA reads TGTGCCAGCAGGGTTAACCAGGGGGATACGCAGTATTTT.

The J gene is TRBJ2-1, the V gene TRBV5-1; 10 bases align to TRBD2. This CDR3 spans 17 amino acids. J lost 4 bases, V lost 0 bases, and 7 bases had no gene match. Germline CDR1 SGHRS, CDR2 YFSETQ. The CDR3 DNA reads as TGCGCCAGCAGCTTGGTTTTAGCGGGGGGTATATACAATGAGCAGTTCTTC. Translation gives CASSLVLAGGIYNEQFF.